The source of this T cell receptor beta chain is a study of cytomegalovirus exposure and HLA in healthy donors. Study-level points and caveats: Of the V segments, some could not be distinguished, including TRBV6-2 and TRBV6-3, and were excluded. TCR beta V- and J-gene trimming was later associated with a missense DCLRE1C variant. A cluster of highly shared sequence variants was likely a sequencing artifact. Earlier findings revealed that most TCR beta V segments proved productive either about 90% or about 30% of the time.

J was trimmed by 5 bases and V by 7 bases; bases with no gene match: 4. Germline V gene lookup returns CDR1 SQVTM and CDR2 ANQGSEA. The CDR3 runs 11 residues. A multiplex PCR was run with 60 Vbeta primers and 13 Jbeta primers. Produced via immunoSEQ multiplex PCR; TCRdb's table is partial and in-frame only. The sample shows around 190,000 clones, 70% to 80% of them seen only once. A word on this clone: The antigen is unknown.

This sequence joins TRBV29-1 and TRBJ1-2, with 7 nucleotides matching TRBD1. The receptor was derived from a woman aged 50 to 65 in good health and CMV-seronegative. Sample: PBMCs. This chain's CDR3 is CSATGAYGYTF. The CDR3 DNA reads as TGCAGCGCTACAGGGGCTTATGGCTACACCTTC.